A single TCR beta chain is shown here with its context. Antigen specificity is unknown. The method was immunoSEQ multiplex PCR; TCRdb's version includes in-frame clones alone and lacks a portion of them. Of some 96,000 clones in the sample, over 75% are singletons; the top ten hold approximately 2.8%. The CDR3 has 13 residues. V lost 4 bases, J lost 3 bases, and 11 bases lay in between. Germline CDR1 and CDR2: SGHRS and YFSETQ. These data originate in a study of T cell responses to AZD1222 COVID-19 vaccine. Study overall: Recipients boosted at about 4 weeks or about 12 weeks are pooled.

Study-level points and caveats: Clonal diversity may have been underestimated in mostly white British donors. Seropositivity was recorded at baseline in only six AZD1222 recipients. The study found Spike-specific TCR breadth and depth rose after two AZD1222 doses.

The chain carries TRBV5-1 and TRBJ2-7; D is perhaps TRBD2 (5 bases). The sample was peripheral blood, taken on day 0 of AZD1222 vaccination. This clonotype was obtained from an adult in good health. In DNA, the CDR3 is TGCGCCAGCAGCCGAAGCGGAAGCTACGAGCAGTACTTC. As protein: CASSRSGSYEQYF.